The rows below give T cell receptor beta chains drawn from one sample of a study of T-cell memory formation after mild COVID-19. Each CDR3 protein is one row after TCRdb ran MiXCR on the 5' RACE reads. The table includes hundreds of thousands of distinct CDR3 sequences, about 20% detected once. Sample: PBMCs or a T cell subset sorted from them (not recorded which). These TCRs come from a man younger than 35 who had mild COVID-19 (a few samples of this study predate the infection). Cell type and time point are not known. Both conserved end residues are part of each CDR3.

j_call v_call cdr3_aa
TRBJ1-3 TRBV12-3/TRBV12-4 CASSAAGSGNTIYF
TRBJ1-4 TRBV14 CASSVGTGGEKLFF
TRBJ1-4 TRBV12-3/TRBV12-4 CASSFYNEKLFF
TRBJ2-3 TRBV4-1 CASSPSRATDTQYF
TRBJ1-1 TRBV5-1 CASSSQGWGTEAFF
TRBJ2-1 TRBV7-9 CASSWAIRAQNEQFF
TRBJ1-1 TRBV28 CASSLDWAEDTEAFF
TRBJ2-5 TRBV7-2 CASSYQGGRETQYF
TRBJ2-1 TRBV6-6 CASSPSSTSGSFYEQFF
TRBJ2-3 TRBV20-1 CSAAATGLSTDTQYF
TRBJ2-3 TRBV7-2 CASSSRTSGGKLHTDTQYF
TRBJ1-1 TRBV6-2/TRBV6-3 CASSYPDEEAFF